This TCR beta chain came from a study of beta chain features in type 1 diabetes. Findings and caveats of the study: All four CD4+ subsets from Type 1 diabetes patients carried moderately but significantly shorter TCRB CDR3s.

The germline gives CDR1 PRHDT, CDR2 FYEKMQ (reference sequence). Trimming removed 5 bases from V and 3 bases from J; junction bases left unmatched: 9. The CDR3 has 15 residues. Expressed TCRB transcripts were sequenced, since all the RNA that had been isolated was reverse transcribed. Sequencing was performed with immunoSEQ multiplex PCR; in TCRdb, only in-frame clones are kept and a portion is missing. The data contain around 340,000 clones, 9.3% of them singletons. This clone was found a few times. Its antigen remains unknown. The sequence came from a man younger than 40 with type 1 diabetes. This chain uses TRBV13 with TRBJ1-1; 7 bases are a match to TRBD1. The sequencing input was central memory CD4+ T cells from blood. CDR3 nucleotide sequence: TGTGCCAGCAGCCAACAGGGGTTTAGGGACACTGAAGCTTTCTTT. It encodes CASSQQGFRDTEAFF.